This T cell receptor beta chain was recorded in a study of graft-versus-host responses after intestinal transplantation. Findings and caveats of the study: The presence of high graft-versus-host to host-versus-graft clonal ratios in allografts characterized patients with graft-donor T cell macrochimerism. Investigators detected GvH clones in recipient marrow, with some emerging earlier in ileum or blood.

To note about this clone: Its cognate antigen is unknown.

Libraries were prepared by immunoSEQ multiplex PCR; TCRdb keeps only in-frame clonotypes and omits some of them. The top ten clones hold roughly 0.28% of a sample with tens of thousands of clones, less than 90% of them seen once. The origin of this receptor is a human donor who was the organ donor for an intestinal transplant. The material sequenced was unstimulated CD4+ T cells sorted from spleen or lymph node cells, taken before transplant.

Written as DNA, the CDR3 is TGCGCCAGCAGCTTGGCTCTCAACTATGGCTACACCTTC. This sequence encodes CASSLALNYGYTF. The chain couples TRBV5-1 to TRBJ1-2; D not resolved. Germline CDR1 reads SGHRS; CDR2 reads YFSETQ. The CDR3 is 13 amino acids. V was trimmed by 0 bases and J by 2 bases, leaving 5 bases between them.